The 27 T cell receptor beta chains below were found in one sample sequenced in a study of monozygotic twins with inflammatory bowel disease. Following a re-call of the 5' RACE reads, TCRdb has one entry per CDR3 protein and lacks DNA. This sample's table has more than 300,000 distinct CDR3 sequences. Sequencing used blood. These receptors were taken from a human donor with ulcerative colitis or Crohn's disease, or a healthy co-twin of an affected twin (not recorded which).

V and J are TRBV7-9 and TRBJ2-1; lacking DNA, the TRBD1 call made by TCRdb goes unchecked. The germline CDR1 and CDR2 sequences are SEHNR and FQNEAQ (reference sequence). The length of the CDR3 is 13 residues. CDR3 loop: CASSLPLVGEQFF.

The chain combines TRBV5-1 with TRBJ1-3; the TCRdb D gene call, TRBD1, has no DNA to confirm it. The CDR3 is 14 amino acids. Germline V lookup: CDR1 SGHRS, CDR2 YFSETQ. The CDR3 region is CASSTGTDGNTIYF.

The chain is built from TRBV5-1 and TRBJ1-1. CDR1 is SGHRS, CDR2 YFSETQ, per germline. This CDR3 comprises 14 residues. The CDR3 region is CANSFAIGSTEAFF.

This rearrangement joins TRBV30 to TRBJ2-5; without DNA, the TCRdb call of TRBD2 cannot be checked. The CDR3 totals 14 residues. The germline V gene encodes CDR1 GTSNPN and CDR2 SVGIG (reference sequence). CDR3 protein: CAWSGLAGVQTQYF.

The V call is TRBV7-3, the J call TRBJ2-6. The V gene's germline CDR1 is SGHTA and CDR2 FQGTGA. This CDR3 comprises 20 residues. The CDR3 sequence: CASSLRIRSDWSSGANVLTF.

J is TRBJ2-1 and V is TRBV7-2; the D call of TRBD1 rests on TCRdb alone, since no DNA is present to check it. The CDR3 loop spans 16 amino acids. Germline V CDR1 and CDR2: SGHTA, FQGNSA. The CDR3 reads CASSSRGDTYRNEQFF.

The V and J genes are TRBV27 and TRBJ1-2; TCRdb names TRBD1, which stays unverified in the absence of DNA. CDR1 MNHEY and CDR2 SMNVEV come from the germline V gene (reference sequence). CDR3 size: 14 residues. The chain's CDR3 is CASSPMGQVYGYTF.

The rearrangement links TRBV20-1 to TRBJ1-4; TCRdb reports TRBD1, a call that lacks DNA to check it against. Germline loops: CDR1 DFQATT, CDR2 SNEGSKA (reference sequence). The CDR3 extends over 13 amino acids. The CDR3 protein is CSATDRDGEKLFF.

The rearrangement joins TRBV6-5 to TRBJ2-4; without DNA, the TCRdb call of TRBD1 cannot be checked. CDR1 and CDR2 from the germline V gene are MNHEY and SVGAGI. The length of the CDR3 is 16 residues. The CDR3 sequence is CASSYNSGQVKNIQYF.

This chain joins TRBV20-1 and TRBJ1-1. The germline V gene encodes CDR1 DFQATT and CDR2 SNEGSKA (reference sequence). The CDR3 has 11 residues. CDR3 loop: CSAADGTEAFF.

CDR3 sequence: CASSEEGGSGNQPQHF. The chain links TRBV10-2 to TRBJ1-5; the TRBD1 assignment by TCRdb is unverifiable without DNA. The CDR3 length is 16 residues. CDR1 is WSHSY, CDR2 SAAADI, per germline.

The chain links TRBV29-1 to TRBJ2-5; the TRBD1 assignment by TCRdb is unverifiable without DNA. CDR1 and CDR2 (germline): SQVTM, ANQGSEA. This CDR3 has 14 residues. The CDR3 spells CSVEEWTGEETQYF.

The V and J genes are TRBV18 and TRBJ2-7. The CDR3 is made up of 13 amino acids. CDR1 and CDR2 from the germline V gene are KGHSH and LQKENI. The CDR3: CASSPPISYEQYF.

The rearrangement uses TRBV4-3 and TRBJ1-5; lacking DNA, the TRBD1 call made by TCRdb goes unchecked. Germline loops: CDR1 LGHNA, CDR2 YSLEER. The CDR3 is 18 amino acids. CDR3 sequence: CASSQAQPGQGINQPQHF.

CDR3 protein: CASSFQLGGSYEQYF. The genes are TRBV7-2 and TRBJ2-7. CDR1 is SGHTA, CDR2 FQGNSA, per germline. This CDR3 region has 15 residues.

The genes are TRBV5-5 and TRBJ1-4. CDR3 size: 15 residues. In germline, CDR1 is SGHKS, CDR2 YYEKEE (reference sequence). The CDR3 sequence: CASSLDGGLAEKLFF.

The chain carries TRBV6-5 and TRBJ1-2; the TCRdb call, TRBD1, lacks DNA for checking. Per germline, CDR1 MNHEY and CDR2 SVGAGI. The CDR3 is 12 amino acids. The CDR3: CASSTGPGGYTF.

V gene TRBV5-8 combines with J gene TRBJ2-5; TCRdb's D call, TRBD1, is unchecked because there is no DNA. The CDR3 runs to 14 residues. CDR1 and CDR2 from the germline V gene are SGHTS and YDEGEE. The CDR3: CASSLGDGSLAQYF.

The V call is TRBV20-1, the J call TRBJ2-7; TCRdb proposes TRBD1, but this gene call is untestable without DNA. Germline V gives CDR1 DFQATT, CDR2 SNEGSKA (reference sequence). This CDR3 has 15 amino acids. The CDR3: CSARDPRTGAYEQYF.

The J gene is TRBJ1-3, the V gene TRBV7-2. CDR3 length: 15 amino acids. CDR1 SGHTA and CDR2 FQGNSA come from the germline V gene. The CDR3 protein is CASSLGVRSGNTIYF. The complete variable domain, with remaining parts taken from reference TRBV7-2 and TRBJ1-3, reads GAGVSQSPSNKVTEKGKDVELRCDPISGHTALYWYRQSLGQGLEFLIYFQGNSAPDKSGLPSDRFSAERTGGSVSTLTIQRTQQEDSAVYLCASSLGVRSGNTIYFGEGSWLTVV.

The genes are TRBV4-3 and TRBJ2-1; the D gene TCRdb calls, TRBD2, cannot be checked with no DNA. Germline values: CDR1 LGHNA, CDR2 YSLEER. This CDR3 contains 16 residues. CDR3 protein: CASSQDASGGVNEQFF.

The genes are TRBV10-3 and TRBJ2-2; absent DNA, TCRdb's TRBD1 call cannot be checked. The V gene's germline CDR1 is ENHRY and CDR2 SYGVKD. This CDR3 region has 14 residues. The CDR3: CAIRSIGVAGELFF.

The chain's CDR3 is CAIRHEVGGASREQYF. The rearrangement uses TRBV10-3 and TRBJ2-7; the TCRdb call, TRBD1, lacks DNA for checking. This CDR3 is 16 amino acids long. Germline assignment: CDR1 ENHRY and CDR2 SYGVKD.

V gene TRBV7-6 combines with J gene TRBJ2-5; TCRdb indicates TRBD2, and absent DNA this call remains unverified. CDR1 and CDR2 from the germline V gene are SGHVS and FNYEAQ. The CDR3 length is 15 residues. The CDR3 spells CASSLGAGGWETQYF.

This rearrangement joins TRBV5-1 to TRBJ2-5; as DNA is missing, the TRBD2 call by TCRdb cannot be tested. Germline CDR1 SGHRS, CDR2 YFSETQ. The CDR3 contains 14 residues. CDR3: CASSLLGNQETQYF.

The chain recombines TRBV11-2 with TRBJ2-1. The CDR3 covers 13 residues. Looked up from germline, CDR1 is SGHAT and CDR2 is FQNNGV. CDR3 sequence reads: CASSLDSFNEQFF.

The chain employs TRBV7-9 and TRBJ2-2; absent DNA, TCRdb's TRBD2 call cannot be checked. The CDR3 loop spans 17 amino acids. Looked up from germline, CDR1 is SEHNR and CDR2 is FQNEAQ (reference sequence). CDR3 sequence: CASSPPSGGLNTGELFF.